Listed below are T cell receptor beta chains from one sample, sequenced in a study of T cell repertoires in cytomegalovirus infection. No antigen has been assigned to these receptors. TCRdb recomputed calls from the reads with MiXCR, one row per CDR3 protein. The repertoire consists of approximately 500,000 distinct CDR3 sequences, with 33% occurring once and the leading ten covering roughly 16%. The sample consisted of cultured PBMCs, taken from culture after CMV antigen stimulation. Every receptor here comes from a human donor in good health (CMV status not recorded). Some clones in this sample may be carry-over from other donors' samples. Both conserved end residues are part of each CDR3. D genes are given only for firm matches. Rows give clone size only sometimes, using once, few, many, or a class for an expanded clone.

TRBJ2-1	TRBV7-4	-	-	CASSRGPGYEQFF	TGTGCCAGCAGCCGTGGACCGGGGTATGAGCAGTTCTTC
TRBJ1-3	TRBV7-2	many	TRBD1	CASSDGQGHGRNTIYF	TGTGCCAGCAGCGACGGACAGGGCCACGGGAGAAACACCATATATTTT
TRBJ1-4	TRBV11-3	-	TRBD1	CASSLGQGSEEKLFF	TGTGCCAGCAGCTTAGGACAGGGGAGTGAGGAAAAACTGTTTTTT
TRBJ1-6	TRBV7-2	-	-	CASSPHPNSPLHF	TGTGCCAGCAGCCCCCACCCAAATTCACCCCTCCACTTT
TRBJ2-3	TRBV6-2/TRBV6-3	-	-	CASRNAGLSTDTQYF	TGTGCCAGCCGGAACGCGGGACTTAGCACAGATACGCAGTATTTT
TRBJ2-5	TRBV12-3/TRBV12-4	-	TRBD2	CASSNPLAGVIGETQYF	TGTGCCAGCAGCAACCCGCTAGCGGGAGTTATAGGGGAGACCCAGTACTTC
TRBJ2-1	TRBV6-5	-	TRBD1	CASSYSIGVYRGSYNEQFF	TGTGCCAGCAGTTACTCGATAGGGGTCTACAGGGGCTCCTACAATGAGCAGTTCTTC
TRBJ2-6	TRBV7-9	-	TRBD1	CASSWQGAVAGANVLTF	TGTGCCAGCAGCTGGCAGGGGGCAGTCGCTGGGGCCAACGTCCTGACTTTC
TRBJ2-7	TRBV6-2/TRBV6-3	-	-	CASSRDESYEQYF	TGTGCCAGCAGTCGTGACGAGTCCTACGAGCAGTACTTC
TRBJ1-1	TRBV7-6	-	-	CASAGGRNTEAFF	TGTGCCAGCGCGGGGGGGCGAAATACTGAAGCTTTCTTT
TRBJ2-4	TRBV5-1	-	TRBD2	CASSLEGTSRLGIQYF	TGCGCCAGCAGCTTGGAAGGGACTAGCCGACTCGGCATTCAGTACTTC
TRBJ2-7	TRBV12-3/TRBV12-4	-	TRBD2	CATGGSSYEQYF	TGTGCCACCGGCGGGAGCTCCTACGAGCAGTACTTC
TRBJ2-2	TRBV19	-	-	CASSMKGFSQNTGELFF	TGTGCCAGTAGTATGAAGGGGTTTTCACAAAACACCGGGGAGCTGTTTTTT
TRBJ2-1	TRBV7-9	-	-	CASSLVATSYNEQFF	TGTGCCAGCAGCTTAGTGGCCACCTCCTACAATGAGCAGTTCTTC
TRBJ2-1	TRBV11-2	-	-	CASSLASLARSYNEQFF	TGTGCCAGCAGCTTAGCTTCGCTAGCTCGAAGTTACAATGAGCAGTTCTTC
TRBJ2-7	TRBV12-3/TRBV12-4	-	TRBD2	CASSPFGGRSYEQYF	TGTGCCAGCAGTCCCTTTGGCGGGAGATCCTACGAGCAGTACTTC
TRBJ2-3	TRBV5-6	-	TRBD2	CASSSTSGSADTQYF	TGTGCCAGCAGCTCGACTAGCGGGAGTGCAGATACGCAGTATTTT
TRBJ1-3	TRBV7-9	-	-	CASSPAWVSGNTIYF	TGTGCCAGCAGCCCAGCGTGGGTCTCTGGAAACACCATATATTTT
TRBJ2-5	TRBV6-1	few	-	CASNGEGETQYF	TGTGCCAGCAATGGTGAGGGGGAGACCCAGTACTTC
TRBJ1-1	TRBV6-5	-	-	CASSYNAGLEAFF	TGTGCCAGCAGTTACAACGCAGGACTGGAAGCTTTCTTT
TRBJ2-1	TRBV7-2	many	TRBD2	CASSLGRTSGSWVEQFF	TGTGCCAGCAGCTTAGGACGGACTAGCGGGAGTTGGGTGGAGCAGTTCTTC
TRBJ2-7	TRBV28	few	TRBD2	CATSPGSSGRGEQYF	TGTGCCACCTCCCCGGGGTCTAGCGGGAGGGGAGAGCAGTACTTC
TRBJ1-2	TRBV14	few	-	CASSQAAANYGYTF	TGTGCCAGCAGCCAAGCGGCGGCGAACTATGGCTACACCTTC
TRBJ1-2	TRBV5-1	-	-	CASSGEDSFGYTF	TGCGCCAGCAGCGGGGAGGATTCGTTCGGCTACACCTTC
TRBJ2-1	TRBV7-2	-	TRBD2	CASSLAGGGVAQFF	TGTGCCAGCAGCCTAGCGGGAGGGGGGGTGGCGCAGTTCTTC
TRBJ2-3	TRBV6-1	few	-	CASALARGDTQYF	TGTGCCAGCGCCCTAGCGAGGGGAGATACGCAGTATTTT
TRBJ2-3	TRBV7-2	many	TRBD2	CASSRTSGRDTQYF	TGTGCCAGCAGCAGGACTAGCGGGAGAGATACGCAGTATTTT
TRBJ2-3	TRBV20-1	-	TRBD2	CSARVIRGEDTQYF	TGCAGTGCTAGGGTGATTCGGGGGGAGGATACGCAGTATTTT
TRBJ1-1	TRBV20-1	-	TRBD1	CSARTGDEMNTEAFF	TGCAGTGCTAGGACAGGGGACGAAATGAACACTGAAGCTTTCTTT
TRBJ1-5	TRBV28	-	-	CASSSGAKIVLSNQPQHF	TGTGCCAGCAGTTCCGGGGCGAAGATTGTGTTGAGCAATCAGCCCCAGCATTTT
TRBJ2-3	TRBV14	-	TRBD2	CASSQLSTSGDYGADTQYF	TGTGCCAGCAGCCAGCTTTCGACTAGCGGGGATTATGGCGCAGATACGCAGTATTTT
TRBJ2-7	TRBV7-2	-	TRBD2	CASSLTSGRLEQYF	TGTGCCAGCAGCTTGACTAGCGGGAGACTCGAGCAGTACTTC
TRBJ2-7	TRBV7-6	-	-	CASSLGQSPTYEQYF	TGTGCCAGCAGCCTTGGGCAGTCCCCAACCTACGAGCAGTACTTC
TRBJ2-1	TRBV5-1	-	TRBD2	CASSLGDTSGMRNEQFF	TGCGCCAGCAGCTTGGGGGATACTAGCGGGATGAGAAATGAGCAGTTCTTC
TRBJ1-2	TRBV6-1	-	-	CASRGGLWDTSNYGYTF	TGTGCCAGCAGGGGAGGTCTCTGGGACACCTCAAACTATGGCTACACCTTC
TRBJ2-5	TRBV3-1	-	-	CASHSVSETQYF	TGTGCCAGCCACAGTGTGAGTGAGACCCAGTACTTC
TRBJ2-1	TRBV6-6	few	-	CASSSSFEQFF	TGTGCCAGCAGTTCCTCCTTCGAGCAGTTCTTC
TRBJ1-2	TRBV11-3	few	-	CASSKGQDGYTF	TGTGCCAGCAGCAAGGGACAAGATGGCTACACCTTC
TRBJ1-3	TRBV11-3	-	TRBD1	CASSFGVGGGNTIYF	TGTGCCAGCAGCTTTGGCGTAGGGGGCGGAAACACCATATATTTT
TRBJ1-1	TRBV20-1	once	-	CSASQMNTEAFF	TGCAGTGCTAGCCAGATGAACACTGAAGCTTTCTTT
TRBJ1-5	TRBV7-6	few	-	CASSHYYSNQPQHF	TGTGCCAGCAGCCACTACTATAGCAATCAGCCCCAGCATTTT
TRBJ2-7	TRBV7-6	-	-	CASSGGLNYEQYF	TGTGCCAGCAGCGGCGGACTGAACTACGAGCAGTACTTC
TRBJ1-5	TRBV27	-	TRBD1	CASSPKTPDRGSNQPQHF	TGTGCCAGCAGTCCTAAAACACCGGACAGGGGTAGCAATCAGCCCCAGCATTTT
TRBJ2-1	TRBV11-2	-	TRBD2	CASSTGTGGRFGEQFF	TGTGCCAGCAGCACAGGAACTGGCGGGAGGTTCGGTGAGCAGTTCTTC
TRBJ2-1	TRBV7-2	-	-	CASSPGGANEQFF	TGTGCCAGCAGCCCCGGGGGAGCGAATGAGCAGTTCTTC
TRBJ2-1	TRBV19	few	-	CASTPFLRGASYNEQFF	TGTGCCAGTACCCCTTTTCTGCGGGGTGCCTCCTACAATGAGCAGTTCTTC
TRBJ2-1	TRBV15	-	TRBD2	CATSRALAGGNEQFF	TGTGCCACCAGCAGAGCTCTAGCGGGAGGCAATGAGCAGTTCTTC
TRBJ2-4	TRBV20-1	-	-	CSARVPIGGTRDIQYF	TGCAGTGCTAGAGTCCCCATAGGGGGAACCCGGGACATTCAGTACTTC
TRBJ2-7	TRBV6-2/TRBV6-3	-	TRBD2	CASSHILAGGPGEQYF	TGTGCCAGCAGCCACATACTAGCGGGAGGGCCTGGGGAGCAGTACTTC
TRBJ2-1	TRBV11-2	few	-	CASSLEGGPWYNEQFF	TGTGCCAGCAGCTTAGAGGGAGGACCATGGTACAATGAGCAGTTCTTC
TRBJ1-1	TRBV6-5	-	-	CASSWARGAAFF	TGTGCCAGCAGTTGGGCCCGAGGGGCAGCTTTCTTT
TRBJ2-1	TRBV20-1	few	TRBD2	CSARPRLAGSYNEQFF	TGCAGTGCTAGACCCAGACTAGCGGGGTCCTACAATGAGCAGTTCTTC
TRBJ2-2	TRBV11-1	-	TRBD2	CASSYRTSGGTGELFF	TGTGCCAGCAGCTATCGGACTAGCGGGGGGACCGGGGAGCTGTTTTTT
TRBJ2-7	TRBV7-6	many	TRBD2	CASSLGLAEPYEQYF	TGTGCCAGCAGCTTAGGGCTAGCGGAGCCCTACGAGCAGTACTTC